Listed here is a single T cell receptor beta chain. This entry is derived from a study of blood T cell repertoires in COVID-19. Whole-study context: Specimens from acute and convalescent COVID-19 originated in the United States, Italy and Spain. T cells, B-cell-depleted T cells, or PBMCs supplied cDNA or gDNA.

Clones were sequenced by immunoSEQ multiplex PCR, and TCRdb holds only the in-frame ones, with some missing. The sample lists approximately 180,000 clones, 87% occurring once. The CDR3 sequence is 14 residues long. V lost 4 bases, J lost 0 bases, and 10 bases lay in between. The germline gives CDR1 ENHRY, CDR2 SYGVKD. This TCR was sampled from a man aged 40-49 years with active or convalescent COVID-19. The V gene is TRBV10-3, the J gene TRBJ2-7, with a weak D call TRBD1 (5 bases). Sequenced material: peripheral blood. The CDR3 loop is CAISGTGFSYEQYF. The CDR3 DNA sequence: TGTGCCATCAGTGGAACAGGTTTCTCCTACGAGCAGTACTTC.